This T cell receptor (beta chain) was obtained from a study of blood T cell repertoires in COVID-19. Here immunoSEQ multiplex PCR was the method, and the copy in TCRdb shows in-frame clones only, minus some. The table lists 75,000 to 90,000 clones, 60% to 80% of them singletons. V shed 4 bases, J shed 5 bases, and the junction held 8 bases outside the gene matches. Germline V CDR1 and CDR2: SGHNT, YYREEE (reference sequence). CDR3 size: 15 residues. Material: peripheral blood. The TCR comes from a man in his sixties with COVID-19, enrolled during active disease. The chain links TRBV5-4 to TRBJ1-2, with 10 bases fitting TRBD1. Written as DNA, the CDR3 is TGTGCCAGCAGCCCTGCCCGGGACAGGGGTTATGGCTACACCTTC. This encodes CASSPARDRGYGYTF.